Following are 8 T cell receptor beta chains from one sample sequenced in a study of CD8+CD57+ T cells in acquired aplastic anemia. CDR3 and TCR beta VDJ profiling relied on a genomic DNA template. TCRdb re-called the reads through MiXCR, storing one row per CDR3 protein. The data show 180,000 or so distinct CDR3 sequences, with 46% seen just once and about 2.9% held by the top ten. Sequencing was carried out using sorted CD4+, CD8+, or CD8+CD57+ T cells (not recorded which) from PBMCs. These TCRs come from a human donor in good health.

There are a few counts of this clonotype. This chain uses TRBV15 with TRBJ2-2, with unresolved D. CDR3 size: 12 residues. Looked up from germline, CDR1 is LNHNV and CDR2 is YYDKDF (reference sequence). Trimming took off 0 bases at V and 9 bases at J, with 5 bases between the two ends. This CDR3 is CATSRDGRELFF. The DNA for the CDR3 is TGTGCCACCAGCAGAGATGGGAGGGAGCTGTTTTTT.

The chain employs TRBV29-1 and TRBJ2-1, with D perhaps matching TRBD2 (5 bases). The CDR3 runs 15 residues. Germline assignment: CDR1 SQVTM and CDR2 ANQGSEA. V lost 5 bases, J lost 0 bases, and 14 bases lay in between. In DNA, the CDR3 is TGCAGCGTTCGCAATAGCGCGTTCTCCTACAATGAGCAGTTCTTC. Translated: CSVRNSAFSYNEQFF.

The chain recombines TRBV6-1 with TRBJ1-1, with D possibly matching TRBD1 (5 bases). This CDR3 has 11 residues. The ends were cut back, 11 bases at V and 1 base at J, with 8 bases in the middle. The germline gives CDR1 MNHNS, CDR2 SASEGT. CDR3 sequence: CAGGENTEAFF. CDR3 DNA: TGTGCCGGGGGGGAGAACACTGAAGCTTTCTTT.

This clonotype has ten or more counts. The gene calls are TRBV19 and TRBJ1-5, with 9 bases that match TRBD1. The V and J ends lost 3 bases and 6 bases, in that order; junction bases with no gene match: 6. CDR1 and CDR2 (germline): LNHDA, SQIVND (reference sequence). The CDR3 loop spans 15 amino acids. CDR3 loop: CASSITGTGTQPQHF. In nucleotides, the CDR3 is TGTGCCAGTAGTATCACCGGGACAGGGACTCAGCCCCAGCATTTT.

The chain carries TRBV2 and TRBJ1-2; 8 bases map to TRBD1. Trimming at V came to 7 bases and at J to 3 bases, leaving 13 bases not matched to a gene. CDR1 is SNHLY and CDR2 is FYNNEI in the germline V gene. This CDR3 is built from 16 residues. The CDR3 DNA follows: TGTGCCAGCATCAACGACCGGGACAGGAGGCACTATGGCTACACCTTC. It is translated as CASINDRDRRHYGYTF.

The table lists this clonotype with many counts. This chain uses TRBV20-1 with TRBJ2-5, with TRBD2 identical over 13 bases. Germline CDR1 and CDR2: DFQATT and SNEGSKA (reference sequence). CDR3 size: 16 residues. V shed 4 bases, J shed 5 bases, and the junction held 10 bases outside the gene matches. CDR3 coding DNA: TGCAGTGCTATAGAGACTAGCGGGAGGAGGGTGGAGACCCAGTACTTC. Translation: CSAIETSGRRVETQYF.

The CDR3 loop reads CASRDRETNEKLFF. CDR3 in DNA: TGTGCCAGCAGGGACAGGGAAACTAATGAAAAACTGTTTTTT. The chain recombines TRBV25-1 with TRBJ1-4; 8 bases align to TRBD1. The CDR3 totals 14 residues. V was pared by 6 bases and J by 1 base, with 1 base of the junction left unmatched. Germline V gene lookup returns CDR1 MGHDK and CDR2 SYGVNS.

J is TRBJ2-3 and V is TRBV24-1; D is unclear. V was shortened by 5 bases and J by 6 bases, with 11 bases between the two germline ends. This CDR3 is built from 13 residues. Germline CDR1 reads KGHDR; CDR2 reads SFDVKD. CDR3: CATSGLGLDTQYF. CDR3 sequence (DNA): TGTGCCACCAGTGGATTAGGGTTGGATACGCAGTATTTT.